The present T cell receptor beta chain was sequenced within a study of blood T cell repertoires in COVID-19. Study details: Acute-phase and convalescent COVID-19 samples originated in the United States, Italy and Spain.

Produced via immunoSEQ multiplex PCR; TCRdb's table is partial and in-frame only. The data show some 70,000 clones, roughly nine tenths seen once. CDR3 size: 17 residues. Trimming at V came to 0 bases and at J to 8 bases, leaving 10 bases not matched to a gene. Germline V gene sequence: CDR1 LGHNA, CDR2 YSLEER. The clonotype was recovered from a human donor in a cohort sampled during active COVID-19. The rearrangement uses TRBV4-3 and TRBJ1-4, with 9 bases fitting TRBD1. The sample taken for sequencing was peripheral blood. CDR3 loop: CASSQEAITGGWEKLFF. The CDR3, as DNA: TGCGCCAGCAGCCAAGAGGCCATAACAGGGGGCTGGGAAAAACTGTTTTTT.